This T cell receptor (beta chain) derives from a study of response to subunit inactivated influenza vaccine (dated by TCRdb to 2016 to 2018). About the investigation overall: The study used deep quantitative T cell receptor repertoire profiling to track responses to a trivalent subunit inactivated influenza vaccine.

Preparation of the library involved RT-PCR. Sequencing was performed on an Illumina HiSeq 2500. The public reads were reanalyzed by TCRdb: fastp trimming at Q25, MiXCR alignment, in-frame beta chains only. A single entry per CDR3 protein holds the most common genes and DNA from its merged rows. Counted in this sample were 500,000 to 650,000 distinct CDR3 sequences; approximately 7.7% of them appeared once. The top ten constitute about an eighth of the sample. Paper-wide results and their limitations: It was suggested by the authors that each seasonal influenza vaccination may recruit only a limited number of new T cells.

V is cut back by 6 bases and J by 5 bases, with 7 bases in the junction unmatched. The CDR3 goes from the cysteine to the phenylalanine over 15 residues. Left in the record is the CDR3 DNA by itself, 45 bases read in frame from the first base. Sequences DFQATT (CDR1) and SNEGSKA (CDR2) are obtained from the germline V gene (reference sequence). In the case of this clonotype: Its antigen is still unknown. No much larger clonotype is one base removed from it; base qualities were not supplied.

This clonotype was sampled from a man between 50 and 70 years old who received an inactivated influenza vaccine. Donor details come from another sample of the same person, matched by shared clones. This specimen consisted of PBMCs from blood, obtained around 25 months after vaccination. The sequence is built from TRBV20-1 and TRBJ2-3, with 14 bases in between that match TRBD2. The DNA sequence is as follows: TGCAGTGCCGACGCGGGACTAGCGGGAGTAGATACGCAGTATTTT. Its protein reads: CSADAGLAGVDTQYF.